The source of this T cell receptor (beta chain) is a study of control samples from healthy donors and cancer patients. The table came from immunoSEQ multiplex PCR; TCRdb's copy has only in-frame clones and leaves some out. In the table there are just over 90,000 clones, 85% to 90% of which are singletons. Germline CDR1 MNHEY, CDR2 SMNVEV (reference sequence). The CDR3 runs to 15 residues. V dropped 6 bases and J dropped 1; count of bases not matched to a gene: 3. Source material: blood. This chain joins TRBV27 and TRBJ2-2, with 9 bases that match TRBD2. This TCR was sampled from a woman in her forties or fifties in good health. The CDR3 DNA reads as TGTGCCAGCAGCCTAGCGGGACGGAACACCGGGGAGCTGTTTTTT. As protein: CASSLAGRNTGELFF.